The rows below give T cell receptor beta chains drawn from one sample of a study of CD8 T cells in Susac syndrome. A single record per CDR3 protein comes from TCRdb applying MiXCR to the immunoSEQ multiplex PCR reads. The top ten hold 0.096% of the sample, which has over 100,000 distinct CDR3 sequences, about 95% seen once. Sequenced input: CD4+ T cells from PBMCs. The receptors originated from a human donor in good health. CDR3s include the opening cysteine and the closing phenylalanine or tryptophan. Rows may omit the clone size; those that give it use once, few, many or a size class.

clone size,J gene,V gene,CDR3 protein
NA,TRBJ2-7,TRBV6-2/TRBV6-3,CASSLDGAAYEQYF
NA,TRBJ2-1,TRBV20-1,CSGGGSSVDEQFF
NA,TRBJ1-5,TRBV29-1,CSAGTGLDVPQHF
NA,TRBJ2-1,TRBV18,CASSSMTGTSGRASLRNEQFF
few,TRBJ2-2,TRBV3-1,CASSPRTGSGELFF
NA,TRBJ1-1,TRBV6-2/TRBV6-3,CASSYSRELITEAFF
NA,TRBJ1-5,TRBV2,CASSERGQVNQPQHF
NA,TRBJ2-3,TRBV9,CASSVVEGSDTQYF
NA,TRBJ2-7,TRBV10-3,CAISEAGGYEQYF
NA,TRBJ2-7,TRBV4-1,CASSHLRLADYEQYF
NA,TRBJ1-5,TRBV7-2,CASSPEGRGLNQPQHF
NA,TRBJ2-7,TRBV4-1,CASSQVPITSGTYEQYF
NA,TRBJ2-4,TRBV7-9,CASSRRRGSKNIQYF
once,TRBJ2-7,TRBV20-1,CSARADRDYEQYF
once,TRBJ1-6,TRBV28,CASSGRSSPLHF
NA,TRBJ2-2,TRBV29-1,CSVAYANTGELFF
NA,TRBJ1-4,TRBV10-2,CASRNPNEKLFF
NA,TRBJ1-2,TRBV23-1,CASRRAWLRDGYTF
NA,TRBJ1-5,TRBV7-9,CASSPGTHWSNQPQHF
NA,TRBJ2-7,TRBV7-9,CASSLRAGVTYEQYF
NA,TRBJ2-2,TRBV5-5,CASRGRGPNTGELFF
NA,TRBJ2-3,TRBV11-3,CASSPGDSSTDTQYF
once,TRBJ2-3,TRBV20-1,CSAKKLGRGTDTQYF
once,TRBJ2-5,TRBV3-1,CASSLRTSGLGETQYF
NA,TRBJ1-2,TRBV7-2,CASSLPGAVNYGYTF
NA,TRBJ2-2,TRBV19,CASSIWTVTGELFF